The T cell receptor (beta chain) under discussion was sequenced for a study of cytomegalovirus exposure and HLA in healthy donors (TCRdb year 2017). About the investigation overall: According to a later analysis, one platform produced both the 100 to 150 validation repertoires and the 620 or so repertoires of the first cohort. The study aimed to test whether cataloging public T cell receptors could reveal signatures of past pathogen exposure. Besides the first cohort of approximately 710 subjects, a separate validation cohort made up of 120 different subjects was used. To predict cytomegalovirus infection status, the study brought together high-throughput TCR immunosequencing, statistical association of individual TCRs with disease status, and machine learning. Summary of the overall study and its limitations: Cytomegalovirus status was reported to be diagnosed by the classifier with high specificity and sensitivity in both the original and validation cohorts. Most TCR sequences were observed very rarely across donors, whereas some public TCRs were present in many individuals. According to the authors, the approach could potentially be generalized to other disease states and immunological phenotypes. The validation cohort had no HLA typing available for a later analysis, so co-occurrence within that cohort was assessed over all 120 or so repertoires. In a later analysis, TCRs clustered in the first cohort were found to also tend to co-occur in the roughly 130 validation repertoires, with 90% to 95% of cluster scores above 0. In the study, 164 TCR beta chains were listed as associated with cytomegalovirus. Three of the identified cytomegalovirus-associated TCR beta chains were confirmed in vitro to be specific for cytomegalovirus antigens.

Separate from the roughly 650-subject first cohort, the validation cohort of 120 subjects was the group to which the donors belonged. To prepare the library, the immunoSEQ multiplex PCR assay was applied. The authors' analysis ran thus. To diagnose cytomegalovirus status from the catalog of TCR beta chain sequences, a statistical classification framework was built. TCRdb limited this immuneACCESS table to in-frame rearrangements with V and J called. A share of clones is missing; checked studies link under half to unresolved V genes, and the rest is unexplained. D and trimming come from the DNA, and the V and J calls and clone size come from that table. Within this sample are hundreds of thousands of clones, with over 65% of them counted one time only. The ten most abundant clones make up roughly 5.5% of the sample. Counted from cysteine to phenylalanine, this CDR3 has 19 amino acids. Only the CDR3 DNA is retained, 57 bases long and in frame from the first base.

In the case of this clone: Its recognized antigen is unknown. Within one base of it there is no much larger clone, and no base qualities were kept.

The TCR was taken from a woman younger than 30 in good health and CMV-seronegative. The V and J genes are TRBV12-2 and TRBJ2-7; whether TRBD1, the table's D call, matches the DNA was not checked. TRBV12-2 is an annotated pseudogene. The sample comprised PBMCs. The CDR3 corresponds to CASRLSGRVRQEPGYEQYF. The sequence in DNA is TGTGCAAGTCGCTTATCGGGCAGGGTGCGACAGGAGCCCGGTTACGAACAGTACTTC.